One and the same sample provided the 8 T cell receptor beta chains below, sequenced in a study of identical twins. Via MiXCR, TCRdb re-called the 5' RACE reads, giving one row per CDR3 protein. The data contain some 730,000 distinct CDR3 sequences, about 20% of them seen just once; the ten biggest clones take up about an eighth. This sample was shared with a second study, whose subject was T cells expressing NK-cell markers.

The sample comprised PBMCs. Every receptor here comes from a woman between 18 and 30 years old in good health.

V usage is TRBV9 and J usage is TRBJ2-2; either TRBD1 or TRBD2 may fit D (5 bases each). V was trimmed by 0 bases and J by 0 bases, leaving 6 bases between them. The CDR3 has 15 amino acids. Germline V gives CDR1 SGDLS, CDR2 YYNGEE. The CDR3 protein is CASSVEGPNTGELFF. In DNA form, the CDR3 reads TGTGCCAGCAGCGTAGAGGGACCGAACACCGGGGAGCTGTTTTTT. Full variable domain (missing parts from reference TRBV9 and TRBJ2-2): DSGVTQTPKHLITATGQRVTLRCSPRSGDLSVYWYQQSLDQGLQFLIQYYNGEERAKGNILERFSAQQFPDLHSELNLSSLELGDSALYFCASSVEGPNTGELFFGEGSRLTVL.

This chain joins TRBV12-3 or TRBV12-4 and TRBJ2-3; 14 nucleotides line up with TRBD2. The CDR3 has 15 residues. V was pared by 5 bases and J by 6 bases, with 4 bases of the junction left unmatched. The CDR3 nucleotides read TGTGCCAGCAGTGCGGGACTAGCGGGAGCGGATACGCAGTATTTT. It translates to CASSAGLAGADTQYF.

CDR3 bases: TGTGCCAGCAGTTACTCGAGACAGGGGCCCACTGAAGCTTTCTTT. Translation: CASSYSRQGPTEAFF. J is TRBJ1-1 and V is TRBV6-5; 8 positions match TRBD1. Germline V lookup: CDR1 MNHEY, CDR2 SVGAGI. The CDR3 length is 15 residues. Germline trimming cut 0 bases from V and 4 bases from J; bases unmatched to any gene: 4.

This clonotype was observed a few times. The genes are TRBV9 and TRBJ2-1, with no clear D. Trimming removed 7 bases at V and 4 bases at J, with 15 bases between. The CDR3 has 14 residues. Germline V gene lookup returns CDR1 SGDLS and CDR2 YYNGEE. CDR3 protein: CASSVLPNYNEQFF. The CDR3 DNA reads TGTGCCAGCTCTGTGCTGCCTAATTACAATGAGCAGTTCTTC.

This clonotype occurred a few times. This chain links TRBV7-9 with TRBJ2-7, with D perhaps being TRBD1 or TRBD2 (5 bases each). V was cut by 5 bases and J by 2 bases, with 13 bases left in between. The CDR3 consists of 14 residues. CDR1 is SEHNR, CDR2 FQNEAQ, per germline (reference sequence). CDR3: CASSHRDGTYEQYF. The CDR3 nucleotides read TGTGCCAGCAGCCACCGGGACGGGACCTACGAGCAGTACTTC.

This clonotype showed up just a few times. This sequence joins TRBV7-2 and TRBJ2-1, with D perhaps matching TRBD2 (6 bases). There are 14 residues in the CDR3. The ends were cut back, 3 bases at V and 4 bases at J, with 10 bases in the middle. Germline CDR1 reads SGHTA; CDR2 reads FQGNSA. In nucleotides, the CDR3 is TGTGCCAGCAGCTTTGAGCGGGCGTACAATGAGCAGTTCTTC. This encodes CASSFERAYNEQFF.

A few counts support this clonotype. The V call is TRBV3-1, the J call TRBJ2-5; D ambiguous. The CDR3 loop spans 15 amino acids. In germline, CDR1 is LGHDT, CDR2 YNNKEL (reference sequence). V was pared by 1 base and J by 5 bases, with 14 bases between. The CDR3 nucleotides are TGTGCCAGCAGCCAAGCCAGGACCCCACGGGAGACCCAGTACTTC. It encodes CASSQARTPRETQYF.

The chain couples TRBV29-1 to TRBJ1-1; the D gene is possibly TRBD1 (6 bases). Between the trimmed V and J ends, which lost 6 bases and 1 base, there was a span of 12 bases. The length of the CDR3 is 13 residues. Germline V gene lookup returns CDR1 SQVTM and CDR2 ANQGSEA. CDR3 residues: CSVEGGENTEAFF. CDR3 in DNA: TGCAGCGTGGAGGGGGGGGAGAACACTGAAGCTTTCTTT.